A selection of T cell receptor beta chains follows, all from one sample in a study of graft-versus-host responses after intestinal transplantation. Sequencing used immunoSEQ multiplex PCR; TCRdb keeps in-frame clones, though not all of them. The data show more than 95,000 clones, over 85% seen once. Their recognized antigens are unknown. Specimen: unstimulated CD8+ T cells sorted from spleen or lymph node cells, collected before intestinal transplant. The receptors originated from a human donor who received an intestinal transplant. The CDR3 runs from the conserved cysteine through the conserved F or W. Fields, in order: V gene, CDR3 length, D gene, J gene, clone size, CDR3 protein, CDR3 DNA. D genes are given only for firm matches. Not every row has a clone size; where given, it reads once, few, many or a size class.

v_gene: TRBV11-2
len: 16
d_gene: TRBD1
j_gene: TRBJ1-6
abundance: .
CDR3aa: CASSLGTGKDNSPLHF
CDR3nt: TGTGCCAGCAGCTTAGGGACAGGGAAGGATAATTCACCCCTCCACTTT

v_gene: TRBV5-1
len: 14
d_gene: .
j_gene: TRBJ1-2
abundance: .
CDR3aa: CASRGYAAPYGYTF
CDR3nt: TGCGCCAGCAGGGGATACGCTGCACCCTATGGCTACACCTTC

v_gene: TRBV13
len: 14
d_gene: .
j_gene: TRBJ2-3
abundance: .
CDR3aa: CASSFRQGGDTQYF
CDR3nt: TGTGCCAGCAGCTTCAGGCAGGGCGGAGATACGCAGTATTTT

v_gene: TRBV5-4
len: 16
d_gene: .
j_gene: TRBJ2-5
abundance: .
CDR3aa: CASSGIGAGIQETQYF
CDR3nt: TGTGCCAGCAGCGGGATAGGAGCGGGTATTCAAGAGACCCAGTACTTC

v_gene: TRBV6-4
len: 13
d_gene: .
j_gene: TRBJ2-6
abundance: .
CDR3aa: CASSESGANVLTF
CDR3nt: TGTGCCAGCAGTGAATCTGGGGCCAACGTCCTGACTTTC

v_gene: TRBV7-3
len: 15
d_gene: .
j_gene: TRBJ2-1
abundance: .
CDR3aa: CASSFGGISYNEQFF
CDR3nt: TGTGCCAGCAGCTTTGGAGGGATCTCCTACAATGAGCAGTTCTTC

v_gene: TRBV30
len: 13
d_gene: .
j_gene: TRBJ1-1
abundance: .
CDR3aa: CAWEGWARGEAFF
CDR3nt: TGTGCCTGGGAGGGTTGGGCGAGAGGTGAAGCTTTCTTT

v_gene: TRBV9
len: 16
d_gene: TRBD2
j_gene: TRBJ2-3
abundance: .
CDR3aa: CASSVGAGGPGDTQYF
CDR3nt: TGTGCCAGCAGCGTAGGCGCGGGGGGGCCGGGGGATACGCAGTATTTT

v_gene: TRBV10-1
len: 15
d_gene: TRBD1
j_gene: TRBJ2-2
abundance: .
CDR3aa: CASSDRGSNTGELFF
CDR3nt: TGCGCCAGCTCCGACAGGGGCTCGAACACCGGGGAGCTGTTTTTT

v_gene: TRBV7-6
len: 15
d_gene: .
j_gene: TRBJ1-1
abundance: .
CDR3aa: CASSEQQPGWTEAFF
CDR3nt: TGTGCCAGCAGCGAACAACAGCCGGGGTGGACTGAAGCTTTCTTT

v_gene: TRBV5-1
len: 15
d_gene: .
j_gene: TRBJ1-2
abundance: .
CDR3aa: CASSLGASGRYGYTF
CDR3nt: TGCGCCAGCAGCTTGGGCGCGTCCGGGAGATATGGCTACACCTTC

v_gene: TRBV20-1
len: 10
d_gene: .
j_gene: TRBJ1-1
abundance: .
CDR3aa: CSARTRRAFF
CDR3nt: TGCAGTGCACGGACGCGAAGAGCTTTCTTT

v_gene: TRBV5-1
len: 14
d_gene: .
j_gene: TRBJ1-5
abundance: .
CDR3aa: CASSLVDSNQPQHF
CDR3nt: TGCGCCAGCAGTCTGGTGGATAGCAATCAGCCCCAGCATTTT

v_gene: TRBV4-1
len: 16
d_gene: .
j_gene: TRBJ2-2
abundance: .
CDR3aa: CASSQVFQRSTGELFF
CDR3nt: TGCGCCAGCAGCCAAGTATTTCAAAGGAGCACCGGGGAGCTGTTTTTT

v_gene: TRBV27
len: 15
d_gene: .
j_gene: TRBJ1-5
abundance: .
CDR3aa: CASSPGARGNQPQHF
CDR3nt: TGTGCCAGCAGCCCGGGGGCGCGGGGCAATCAGCCCCAGCATTTT

v_gene: TRBV19
len: 17
d_gene: TRBD1
j_gene: TRBJ1-1
abundance: .
CDR3aa: CASSILGQGARVSEAFF
CDR3nt: TGTGCCAGTAGTATCTTAGGACAGGGGGCGCGTGTCTCTGAAGCTTTCTTT

v_gene: TRBV27
len: 13
d_gene: .
j_gene: TRBJ2-3
abundance: .
CDR3aa: CASSSPSTDTQYF
CDR3nt: TGTGCCAGCAGTTCCCCATCGACAGATACGCAGTATTTT

v_gene: TRBV12-5
len: 18
d_gene: TRBD1
j_gene: TRBJ1-6
abundance: .
CDR3aa: CASGLADNPGQRNSPLHF
CDR3nt: TGTGCTAGTGGTTTGGCCGACAATCCGGGACAGCGAAATTCACCCCTCCACTTT

v_gene: TRBV7-9
len: 14
d_gene: TRBD1
j_gene: TRBJ1-1
abundance: .
CDR3aa: CASSLDSGGSEAFF
CDR3nt: TGTGCCAGCAGCTTAGACTCAGGGGGCTCTGAAGCTTTCTTT

v_gene: TRBV29-1
len: 12
d_gene: .
j_gene: TRBJ1-3
abundance: .
CDR3aa: CSVELQVGTIYF
CDR3nt: TGCAGCGTTGAATTACAGGTCGGCACCATATATTTT

v_gene: TRBV7-9
len: 13
d_gene: .
j_gene: TRBJ1-1
abundance: .
CDR3aa: CASSFGANTEAFF
CDR3nt: TGTGCCAGCAGCTTTGGTGCAAACACTGAAGCTTTCTTT

v_gene: TRBV4-1
len: 15
d_gene: .
j_gene: TRBJ2-3
abundance: .
CDR3aa: CASSHPGGVTDTQYF
CDR3nt: TGCGCCAGCAGCCACCCCGGCGGGGTAACAGATACGCAGTATTTT

v_gene: TRBV6-1
len: 16
d_gene: TRBD1
j_gene: TRBJ2-5
abundance: .
CDR3aa: CASSVRQGARFETQYF
CDR3nt: TGTGCCAGCAGTGTTAGACAGGGGGCGCGTTTTGAGACCCAGTACTTC

v_gene: TRBV6-5
len: 15
d_gene: TRBD1
j_gene: TRBJ1-3
abundance: .
CDR3aa: CASSIRGTGANTIYF
CDR3nt: TGTGCCAGCAGTATCCGAGGGACAGGGGCTAACACCATATATTTT

v_gene: TRBV4-1
len: 15
d_gene: TRBD1
j_gene: TRBJ1-1
abundance: .
CDR3aa: CASSPLTGPNTEAFF
CDR3nt: TGCGCCAGCAGCCCCCTGACAGGGCCAAACACTGAAGCTTTCTTT

v_gene: TRBV4-1
len: 17
d_gene: .
j_gene: TRBJ1-5
abundance: .
CDR3aa: CASSQYHGIYSNQPQHF
CDR3nt: TGCGCCAGCAGCCAATACCACGGGATATATAGCAATCAGCCCCAGCATTTT

v_gene: TRBV13
len: 13
d_gene: .
j_gene: TRBJ2-7
abundance: .
CDR3aa: CASSSLQDYEQYF
CDR3nt: TGTGCCAGCAGCTCCTTACAGGATTACGAGCAGTACTTC

v_gene: TRBV30
len: 16
d_gene: TRBD2
j_gene: TRBJ2-5
abundance: .
CDR3aa: CAWSQGSGGYQETQYF
CDR3nt: TGTGCCTGGAGTCAAGGTAGCGGGGGGTACCAAGAGACCCAGTACTTC

v_gene: TRBV6-5
len: 13
d_gene: .
j_gene: TRBJ1-2
abundance: .
CDR3aa: CASTQYGTDGYTF
CDR3nt: TGTGCCAGCACTCAATACGGTACAGACGGCTACACCTTC

v_gene: TRBV6-1
len: 12
d_gene: .
j_gene: TRBJ1-1
abundance: once
CDR3aa: CASSPWNTEAFF
CDR3nt: TGTGCCAGCAGCCCCTGGAACACTGAAGCTTTCTTT

v_gene: TRBV2
len: 15
d_gene: TRBD1
j_gene: TRBJ2-7
abundance: once
CDR3aa: CASTEPYRGDYEQYF
CDR3nt: TGTGCCAGCACCGAACCCTACAGGGGTGACTACGAGCAGTACTTC

v_gene: TRBV4-1
len: 18
d_gene: .
j_gene: TRBJ2-2
abundance: .
CDR3aa: CASSQDPRYGDLGGELFF
CDR3nt: TGCGCCAGCAGCCAAGATCCACGATACGGGGATCTGGGGGGGGAGCTGTTTTTT

v_gene: TRBV2
len: 12
d_gene: .
j_gene: TRBJ2-7
abundance: .
CDR3aa: CASSNSLYEQYF
CDR3nt: TGTGCCAGCAGTAACAGTCTCTACGAGCAGTACTTC

v_gene: TRBV4-1
len: 13
d_gene: .
j_gene: TRBJ2-1
abundance: .
CDR3aa: CASSQEVTSEQFF
CDR3nt: TGCGCCAGCAGCCAAGAGGTGACTAGTGAGCAGTTCTTC

v_gene: TRBV27
len: 13
d_gene: .
j_gene: TRBJ2-1
abundance: .
CDR3aa: CASSLSRFNEQFF
CDR3nt: TGTGCCAGCAGCCTGAGTAGATTCAATGAGCAGTTCTTC

v_gene: TRBV7-9
len: 12
d_gene: .
j_gene: TRBJ2-7
abundance: .
CDR3aa: CASSFVPYEQYF
CDR3nt: TGTGCCAGCAGCTTCGTGCCCTACGAGCAGTACTTC

v_gene: TRBV11-2
len: 15
d_gene: .
j_gene: TRBJ2-7
abundance: .
CDR3aa: CASSLDPGRGHEQYF
CDR3nt: TGTGCCAGCAGCTTAGATCCGGGGAGGGGGCACGAGCAGTACTTC

v_gene: TRBV19
len: 16
d_gene: .
j_gene: TRBJ1-5
abundance: .
CDR3aa: CASGTGMTYSNQPQHF
CDR3nt: TGTGCCAGCGGTACAGGGATGACATATAGCAATCAGCCCCAGCATTTT

v_gene: TRBV11-3
len: 15
d_gene: TRBD1
j_gene: TRBJ2-1
abundance: .
CDR3aa: CAELGERQGSNEQFF
CDR3nt: TGTGCCGAATTGGGGGAACGACAGGGCAGCAATGAGCAGTTCTTC

v_gene: TRBV27
len: 16
d_gene: .
j_gene: TRBJ1-6
abundance: once
CDR3aa: CASSPTGARYNSPLHF
CDR3nt: TGTGCCAGCAGTCCCACGGGGGCACGGTATAATTCACCCCTCCACTTT

v_gene: TRBV7-9
len: 14
d_gene: .
j_gene: TRBJ1-1
abundance: .
CDR3aa: CASSFSWANPEAFF
CDR3nt: TGTGCCAGCAGCTTCTCCTGGGCGAACCCTGAAGCTTTCTTT

v_gene: TRBV27
len: 13
d_gene: .
j_gene: TRBJ2-2
abundance: .
CDR3aa: CASSLSGSGELFF
CDR3nt: TGTGCCAGCAGCCTTTCAGGGTCCGGGGAGCTGTTTTTT

v_gene: TRBV7-6
len: 15
d_gene: TRBD2
j_gene: TRBJ2-7
abundance: .
CDR3aa: CASSLDGGGLYEQYF
CDR3nt: TGTGCCAGCAGCTTAGACGGCGGGGGGCTGTACGAGCAGTACTTC

v_gene: TRBV2
len: 14
d_gene: .
j_gene: TRBJ2-7
abundance: .
CDR3aa: CASSESAGSYEQYF
CDR3nt: TGTGCCAGCAGTGAGTCGGCCGGATCCTACGAGCAGTACTTC

v_gene: TRBV7-6
len: 19
d_gene: TRBD2
j_gene: TRBJ2-1
abundance: .
CDR3aa: CASSLARAGGTRLYNEQFF
CDR3nt: TGTGCCAGCAGCTTAGCGAGGGCGGGGGGGACCCGCCTTTACAATGAGCAGTTCTTC

v_gene: TRBV19
len: 14
d_gene: .
j_gene: TRBJ2-6
abundance: .
CDR3aa: CASKIYSGANVLTF
CDR3nt: TGTGCCAGTAAAATCTACTCTGGGGCCAACGTCCTGACTTTC

v_gene: TRBV13
len: 14
d_gene: TRBD1
j_gene: TRBJ2-7
abundance: .
CDR3aa: CASSARQGAYEQYF
CDR3nt: TGTGCCAGCAGCGCGCGACAGGGGGCTTACGAGCAGTACTTC

v_gene: TRBV4-1
len: 11
d_gene: .
j_gene: TRBJ2-3
abundance: .
CDR3aa: CASSPGDTQYF
CDR3nt: TGCGCCAGCAGCCCAGGTGATACGCAGTATTTT

v_gene: TRBV7-9
len: 15
d_gene: TRBD1
j_gene: TRBJ1-3
abundance: .
CDR3aa: CASSGQGYSGNTIYF
CDR3nt: TGTGCCAGCAGCGGACAGGGGTACTCTGGAAACACCATATATTTT

v_gene: TRBV6-5
len: 16
d_gene: TRBD2
j_gene: TRBJ2-2
abundance: .
CDR3aa: CASSWTSGEPTGELFF
CDR3nt: TGTGCCAGCAGTTGGACTAGCGGGGAACCAACCGGGGAGCTGTTTTTT

v_gene: TRBV11-2
len: 17
d_gene: .
j_gene: TRBJ2-2
abundance: .
CDR3aa: CASSLGQVREITGELFF
CDR3nt: TGTGCCAGCAGCTTAGGTCAAGTGAGAGAAATAACCGGGGAGCTGTTTTTT

v_gene: TRBV13
len: 14
d_gene: .
j_gene: TRBJ1-2
abundance: .
CDR3aa: CASSSEGLGYGYTF
CDR3nt: TGTGCCAGCAGCTCCGAGGGGCTCGGCTATGGCTACACCTTC

v_gene: TRBV10-1
len: 15
d_gene: .
j_gene: TRBJ1-1
abundance: .
CDR3aa: CASSEIGTRGTEAFF
CDR3nt: TGCGCCAGCAGTGAGATCGGGACGAGGGGCACTGAAGCTTTCTTT

v_gene: TRBV5-1
len: 16
d_gene: TRBD2
j_gene: TRBJ2-3
abundance: .
CDR3aa: CASSLELAGGLDTQYF
CDR3nt: TGCGCCAGCAGCTTGGAACTAGCGGGGGGATTGGATACGCAGTATTTT

v_gene: TRBV9
len: 14
d_gene: .
j_gene: TRBJ1-2
abundance: .
CDR3aa: CASSVGGRDWGYTF
CDR3nt: TGTGCCAGCAGCGTAGGGGGCAGGGACTGGGGCTACACCTTC